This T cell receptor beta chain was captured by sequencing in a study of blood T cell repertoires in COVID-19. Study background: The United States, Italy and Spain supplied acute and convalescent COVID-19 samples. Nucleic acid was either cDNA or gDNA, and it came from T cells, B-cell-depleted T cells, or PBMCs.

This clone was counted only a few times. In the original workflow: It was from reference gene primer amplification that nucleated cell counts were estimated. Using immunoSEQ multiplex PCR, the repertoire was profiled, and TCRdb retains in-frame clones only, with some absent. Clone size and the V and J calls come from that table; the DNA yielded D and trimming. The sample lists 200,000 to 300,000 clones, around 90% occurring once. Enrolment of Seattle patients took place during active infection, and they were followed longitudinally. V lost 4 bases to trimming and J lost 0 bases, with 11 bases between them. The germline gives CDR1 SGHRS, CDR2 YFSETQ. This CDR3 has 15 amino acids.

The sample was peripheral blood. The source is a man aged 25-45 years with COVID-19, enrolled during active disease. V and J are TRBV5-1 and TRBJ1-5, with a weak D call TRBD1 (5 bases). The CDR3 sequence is CASSLGLNSNQPQHF. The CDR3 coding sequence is TGCGCCAGCAGCCTGGGACTTAATAGCAATCAGCCCCAGCATTTT.